This T cell receptor beta chain was obtained from a study of neurological immune-mediated disorders. Study findings and constraints: None of the CDR3 amino acid sequences of expanded clones recurred across subjects, suggesting private repertoires in all groups.

A 10-nucleotide random UMI tagged transcripts in template-switch 5'RACE cDNA synthesis. In TCRdb, the 5' RACE reads were re-called with MiXCR into one record per CDR3 protein. The data contain tens of thousands of distinct CDR3 sequences, 13% to 15% of them seen just once; the ten biggest clones take up 27%. Preparation of the unsorted libraries drew on 2 million PBMCs stored at -80 C. V lost 3 bases and J lost 2; bases outside the gene matches: 3. Looked up from germline, CDR1 is SGDLS and CDR2 is YYNGEE. The CDR3 runs to 15 residues. The table lists this clonotype with many counts. Its antigen is currently unknown.

The chain recombines TRBV9 with TRBJ2-2; 8 nucleotides line up with TRBD1. The receptor was isolated from a woman in her 50s with HTLV-1-associated myelopathy (HAM/TSP). Sequenced sample: PBMCs. In DNA, the CDR3 is TGTGCCAGCAGCGCGGGACAGGTCAACACCGGGGAGCTGTTTTTT. Translation gives CASSAGQVNTGELFF.